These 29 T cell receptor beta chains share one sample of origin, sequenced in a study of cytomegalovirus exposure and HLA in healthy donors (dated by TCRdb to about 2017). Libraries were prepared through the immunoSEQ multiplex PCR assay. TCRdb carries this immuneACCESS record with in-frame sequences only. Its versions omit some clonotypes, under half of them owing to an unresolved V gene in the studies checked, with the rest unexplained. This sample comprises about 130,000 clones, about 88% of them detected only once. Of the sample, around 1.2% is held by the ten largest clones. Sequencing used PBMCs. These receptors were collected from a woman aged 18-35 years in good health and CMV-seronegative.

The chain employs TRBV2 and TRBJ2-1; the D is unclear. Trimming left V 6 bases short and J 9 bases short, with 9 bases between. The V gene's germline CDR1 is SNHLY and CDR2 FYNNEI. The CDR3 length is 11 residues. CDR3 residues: CASRGGGEQFF. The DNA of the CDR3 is TGTGCCAGCAGGGGTGGCGGTGAGCAGTTCTTC. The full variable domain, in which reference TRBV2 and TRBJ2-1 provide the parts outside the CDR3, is EPEVTQTPSHQVTQMGQEVILRCVPISNHLYFYWYRQILGQKVEFLVSFYNNEISEKSEIFDDQFSVERPDGSNFTLKIRSTKLEDSAMYFCASRGGGEQFFGPGTRLTVL.

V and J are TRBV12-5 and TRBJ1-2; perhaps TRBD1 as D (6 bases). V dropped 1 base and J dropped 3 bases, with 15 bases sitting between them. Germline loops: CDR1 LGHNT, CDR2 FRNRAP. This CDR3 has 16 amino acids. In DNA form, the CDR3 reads TGTGCTAGTGGTTTGGAGGGATTAGGGGGGGACTATGGCTACACCTTC. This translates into CASGLEGLGGDYGYTF.

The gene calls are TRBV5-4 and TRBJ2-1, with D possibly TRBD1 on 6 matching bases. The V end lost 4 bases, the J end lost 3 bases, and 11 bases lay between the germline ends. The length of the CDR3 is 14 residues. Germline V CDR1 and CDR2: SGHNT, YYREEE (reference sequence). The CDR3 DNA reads TGTGCCAGCAGCCCTGACAGGTTCTACAATGAGCAGTTCTTC. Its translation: CASSPDRFYNEQFF.

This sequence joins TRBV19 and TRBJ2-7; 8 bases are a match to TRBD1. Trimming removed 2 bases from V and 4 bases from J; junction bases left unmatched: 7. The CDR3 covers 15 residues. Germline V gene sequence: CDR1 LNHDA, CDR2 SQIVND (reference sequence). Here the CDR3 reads CASSISSQGAYEQYF. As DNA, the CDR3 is TGTGCCAGTAGTATATCTTCCCAGGGGGCGTACGAGCAGTACTTC.

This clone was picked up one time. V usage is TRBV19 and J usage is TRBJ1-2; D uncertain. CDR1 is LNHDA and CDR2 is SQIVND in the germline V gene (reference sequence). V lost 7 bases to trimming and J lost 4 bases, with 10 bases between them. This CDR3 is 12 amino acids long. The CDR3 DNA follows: TGTGCCAGTACCCCGGGAGGCTATGGCTACACCTTC. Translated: CASTPGGYGYTF.

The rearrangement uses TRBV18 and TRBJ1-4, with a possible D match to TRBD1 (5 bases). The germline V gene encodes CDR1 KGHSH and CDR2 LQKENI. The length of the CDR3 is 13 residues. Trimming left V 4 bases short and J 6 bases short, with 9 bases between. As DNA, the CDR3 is TGTGCCAGCTCACAAGGGGAGGATGAAAAACTGTTTTTT. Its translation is CASSQGEDEKLFF.

The CDR3 spells CASQNSRQSSGANVLTF. In nucleotides, the CDR3 is TGTGCCAGCCAAAATAGTCGACAGTCCTCTGGGGCCAACGTCCTGACTTTC. This chain links TRBV19 with TRBJ2-6; a weak D match, TRBD1 (5 bases). Trimming took off 9 bases at V and 0 bases at J, with 18 bases between the two ends. This CDR3 region has 17 residues. CDR1 and CDR2 (germline): LNHDA, SQIVND (reference sequence).

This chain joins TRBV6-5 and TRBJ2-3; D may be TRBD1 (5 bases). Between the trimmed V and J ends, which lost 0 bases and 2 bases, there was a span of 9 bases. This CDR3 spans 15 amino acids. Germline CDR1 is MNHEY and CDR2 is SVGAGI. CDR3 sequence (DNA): TGTGCCAGCAGTTACTCGAAGGGGCTCACAGATACGCAGTATTTT. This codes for CASSYSKGLTDTQYF.

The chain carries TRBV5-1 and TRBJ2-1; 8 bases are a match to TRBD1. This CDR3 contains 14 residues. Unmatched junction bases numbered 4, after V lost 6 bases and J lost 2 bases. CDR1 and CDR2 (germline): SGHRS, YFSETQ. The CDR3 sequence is CASTQGAAYNEQFF. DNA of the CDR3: TGCGCCAGCACCCAGGGGGCCGCCTACAATGAGCAGTTCTTC.

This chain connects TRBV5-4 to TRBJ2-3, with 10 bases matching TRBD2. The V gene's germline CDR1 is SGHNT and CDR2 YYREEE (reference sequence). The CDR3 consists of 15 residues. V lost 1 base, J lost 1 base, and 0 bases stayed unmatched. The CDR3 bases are TGTGCCAGCAGCTTGCTAGCGGGAGGCACAGATACGCAGTATTTT. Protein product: CASSLLAGGTDTQYF.

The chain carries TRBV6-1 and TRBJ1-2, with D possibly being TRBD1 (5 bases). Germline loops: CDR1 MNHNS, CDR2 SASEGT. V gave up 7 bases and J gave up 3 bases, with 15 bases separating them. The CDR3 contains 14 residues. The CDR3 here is CASTRTGGYYGYTF. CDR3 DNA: TGTGCCAGCACCCGGACGGGGGGGTACTATGGCTACACCTTC.

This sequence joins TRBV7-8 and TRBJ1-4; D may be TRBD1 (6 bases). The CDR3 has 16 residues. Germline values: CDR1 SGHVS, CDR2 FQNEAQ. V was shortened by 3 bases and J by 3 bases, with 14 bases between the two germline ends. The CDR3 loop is CASSLTQGISNEKLFF. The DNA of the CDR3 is TGTGCCAGCAGCTTGACTCAGGGGATTTCTAATGAAAAACTGTTTTTT. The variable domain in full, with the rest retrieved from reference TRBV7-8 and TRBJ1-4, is GAGVSQSPRYKVAKRGQDVALRCDPISGHVSLFWYQQALGQGPEFLTYFQNEAQLDKSGLPSDRFFAERPEGSVSTLKIQRTQQEDSAVYLCASSLTQGISNEKLFFGSGTQLSVL.

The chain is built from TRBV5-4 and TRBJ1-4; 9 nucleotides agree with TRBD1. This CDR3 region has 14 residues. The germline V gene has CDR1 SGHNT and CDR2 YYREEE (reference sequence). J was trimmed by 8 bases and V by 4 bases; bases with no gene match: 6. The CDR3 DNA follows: TGTGCCAGCAGCCTACAGGGGGCGGAGGAAAAACTGTTTTTT. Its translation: CASSLQGAEEKLFF. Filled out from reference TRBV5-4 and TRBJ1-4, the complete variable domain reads ETGVTQSPTHLIKTRGQQVTLRCSSQSGHNTVSWYQQALGQGPQFIFQYYREEENGRGNFPPRFSGLQFPNYSSELNVNALELDDSALYLCASSLQGAEEKLFFGSGTQLSVL.

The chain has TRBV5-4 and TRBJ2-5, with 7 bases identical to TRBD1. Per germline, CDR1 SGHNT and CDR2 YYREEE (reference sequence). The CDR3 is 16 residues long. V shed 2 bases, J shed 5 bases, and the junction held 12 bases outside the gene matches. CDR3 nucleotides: TGTGCCAGCAGCTTAAGACTCGAAGGGGGCTTCGAGACCCAGTACTTC. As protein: CASSLRLEGGFETQYF.

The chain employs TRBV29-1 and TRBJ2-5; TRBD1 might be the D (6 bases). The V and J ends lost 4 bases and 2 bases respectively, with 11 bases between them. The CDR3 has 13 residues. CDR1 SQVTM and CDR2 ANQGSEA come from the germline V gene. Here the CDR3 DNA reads TGCAGCGTTGGTAGGCAGGGGCAAGAGACCCAGTACTTC. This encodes CSVGRQGQETQYF.

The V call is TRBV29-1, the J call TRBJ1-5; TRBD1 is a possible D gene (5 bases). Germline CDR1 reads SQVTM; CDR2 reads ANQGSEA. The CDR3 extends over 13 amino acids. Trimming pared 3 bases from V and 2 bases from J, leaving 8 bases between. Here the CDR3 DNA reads TGCAGCGTTGATGCGGGGGGCAATCAGCCCCAGCATTTT. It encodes CSVDAGGNQPQHF.

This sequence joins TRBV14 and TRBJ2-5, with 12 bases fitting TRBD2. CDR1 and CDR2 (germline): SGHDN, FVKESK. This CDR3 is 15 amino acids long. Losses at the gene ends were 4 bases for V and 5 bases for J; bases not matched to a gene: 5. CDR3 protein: CASSPWTSGVETQYF. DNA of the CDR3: TGTGCCAGCAGCCCCTGGACTAGCGGGGTGGAGACCCAGTACTTC.

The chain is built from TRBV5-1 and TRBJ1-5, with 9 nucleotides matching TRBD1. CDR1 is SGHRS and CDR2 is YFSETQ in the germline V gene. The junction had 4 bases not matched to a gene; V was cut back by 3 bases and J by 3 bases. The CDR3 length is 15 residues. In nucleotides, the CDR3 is TGCGCCAGCAGCTGGGGGACAGGGTCCAATCAGCCCCAGCATTTT. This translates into CASSWGTGSNQPQHF. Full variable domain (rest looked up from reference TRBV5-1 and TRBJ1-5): KAGVTQTPRYLIKTRGQQVTLSCSPISGHRSVSWYQQTPGQGLQFLFEYFSETQRNKGNFPGRFSGRQFSNSRSEMNVSTLELGDSALYLCASSWGTGSNQPQHFGDGTRLSIL.

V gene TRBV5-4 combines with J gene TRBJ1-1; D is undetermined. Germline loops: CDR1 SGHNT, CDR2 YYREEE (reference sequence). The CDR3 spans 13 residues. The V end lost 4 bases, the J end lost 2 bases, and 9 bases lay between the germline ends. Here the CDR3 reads CASSRRGNTEAFF. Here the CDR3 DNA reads TGTGCCAGCAGCAGGCGCGGAAACACTGAAGCTTTCTTT.

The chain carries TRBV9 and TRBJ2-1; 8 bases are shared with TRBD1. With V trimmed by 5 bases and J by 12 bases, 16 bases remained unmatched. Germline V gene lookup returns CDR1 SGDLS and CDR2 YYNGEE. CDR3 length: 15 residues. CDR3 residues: CASSPPGQEILMQFF. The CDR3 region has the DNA TGTGCCAGCAGTCCTCCGGGACAGGAGATTCTTATGCAGTTCTTC.

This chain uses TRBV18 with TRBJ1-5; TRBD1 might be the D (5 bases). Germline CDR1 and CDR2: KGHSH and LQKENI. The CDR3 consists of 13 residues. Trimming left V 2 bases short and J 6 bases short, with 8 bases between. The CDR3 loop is CASSPGASQPQHF. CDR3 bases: TGTGCCAGCTCACCAGGGGCGAGTCAGCCCCAGCATTTT.

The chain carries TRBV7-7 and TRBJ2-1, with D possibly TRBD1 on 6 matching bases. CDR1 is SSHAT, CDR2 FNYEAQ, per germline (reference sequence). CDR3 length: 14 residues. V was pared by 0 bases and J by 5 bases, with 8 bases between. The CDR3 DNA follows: TGTGCCAGCAGCTTAGCGGGGGCAAACAATGAGCAGTTCTTC. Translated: CASSLAGANNEQFF.

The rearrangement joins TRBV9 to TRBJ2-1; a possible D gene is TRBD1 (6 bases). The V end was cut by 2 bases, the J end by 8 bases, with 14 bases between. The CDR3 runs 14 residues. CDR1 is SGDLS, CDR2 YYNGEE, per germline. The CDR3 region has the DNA TGTGCCAGCAGCGTTCGGACAGCTAACGATGAGCAGTTCTTC. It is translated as CASSVRTANDEQFF.

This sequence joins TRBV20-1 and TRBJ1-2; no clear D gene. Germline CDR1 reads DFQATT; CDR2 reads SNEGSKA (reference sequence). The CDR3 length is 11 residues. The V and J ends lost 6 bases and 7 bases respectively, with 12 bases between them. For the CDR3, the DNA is TGCAGTGCGGAGGTCCCCTTTGGCTACACCTTC. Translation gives CSAEVPFGYTF.

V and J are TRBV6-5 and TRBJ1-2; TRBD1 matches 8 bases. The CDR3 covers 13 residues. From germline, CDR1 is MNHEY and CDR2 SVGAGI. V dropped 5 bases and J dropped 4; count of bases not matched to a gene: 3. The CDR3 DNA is TGTGCCAGCAGTCGGGACAGGTCCTATGGCTACACCTTC. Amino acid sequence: CASSRDRSYGYTF.

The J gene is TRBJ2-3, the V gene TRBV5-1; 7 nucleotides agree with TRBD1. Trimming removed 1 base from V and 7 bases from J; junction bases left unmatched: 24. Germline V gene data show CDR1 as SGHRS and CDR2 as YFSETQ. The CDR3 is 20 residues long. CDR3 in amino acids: CASSLPVPEETGTPDNTQYF. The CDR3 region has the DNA TGCGCCAGCAGCTTGCCGGTACCCGAAGAGACAGGGACCCCAGACAATACGCAGTATTTT.

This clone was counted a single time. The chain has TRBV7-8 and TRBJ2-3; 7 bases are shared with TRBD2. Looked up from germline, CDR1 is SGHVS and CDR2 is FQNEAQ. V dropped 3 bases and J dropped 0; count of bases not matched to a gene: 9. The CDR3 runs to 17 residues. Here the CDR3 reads CASSFRSAGTSTDTQYF. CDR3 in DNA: TGTGCCAGCAGCTTTCGATCAGCGGGGACTAGCACAGATACGCAGTATTTT.

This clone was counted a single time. The CDR3 sequence is CASTIQGAEAEAFF. In nucleotides, the CDR3 is TGTGCCAGCACTATACAGGGGGCCGAGGCTGAAGCTTTCTTT. This sequence joins TRBV2 and TRBJ1-1; 9 positions agree with TRBD1. Germline values: CDR1 SNHLY, CDR2 FYNNEI. V gave up 7 bases and J gave up 6 bases; unmatched junction bases: 9. This CDR3 comprises 14 residues. Drawing the rest from reference TRBV2 and TRBJ1-1, the complete variable domain is EPEVTQTPSHQVTQMGQEVILRCVPISNHLYFYWYRQILGQKVEFLVSFYNNEISEKSEIFDDQFSVERPDGSNFTLKIRSTKLEDSAMYFCASTIQGAEAEAFFGQGTRLTVV.

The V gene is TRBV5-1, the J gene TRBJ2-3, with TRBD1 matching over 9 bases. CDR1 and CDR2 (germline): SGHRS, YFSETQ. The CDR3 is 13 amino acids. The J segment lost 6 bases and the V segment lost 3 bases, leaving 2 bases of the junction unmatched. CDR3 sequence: CASSWTGDDTQYF. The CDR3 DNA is TGCGCCAGCAGCTGGACAGGGGATGATACGCAGTATTTT.